These 29 T cell receptor beta chains were all obtained from the same sample, sequenced in a study of blood T cell repertoires in COVID-19 (dated by TCRdb to the early 2020s). The library was generated by the immunoSEQ multiplex PCR assay. TCRdb took this table from immuneACCESS and kept in-frame rearrangements with V and J called. Such tables lack part of the clones; where checked against another copy, unresolved V genes explain under half of the gap, and the rest is unexplained. This sample is represented by over 90,000 clones; roughly 87% of them were singletons. The ten largest clones capture 17% of the sample. The sample taken for sequencing was peripheral blood. These TCRs come from a woman older than 75 in a cohort sampled during active COVID-19.

About this clone itself: This specimen includes other DNA sequences encoding the same CDR3. The V gene is TRBV28, the J gene TRBJ1-5; D not resolved. Germline V lookup: CDR1 MDHEN, CDR2 SYDVKM. V lost 2 bases and J lost 10, with 21 bases in between. This CDR3 is 16 amino acids long. DNA of the CDR3: TGTGCCAGCAGTTTAATGGGGTTGGCGGGCGCTCAACCCCAGCATTTT. Its translation: CASSLMGLAGAQPQHF. Supplemented by reference TRBV28 and TRBJ1-5, the full variable domain reads DVKVTQSSRYLVKRTGEKVFLECVQDMDHENMFWYRQDPGLGLRLIYFSYDVKMKEKGDIPEGYSVSREKKERFSLILESASTNQTSMYLCASSLMGLAGAQPQHFGDGTRLSIL.

The rearrangement links TRBV5-1 to TRBJ2-2; a weak D match, TRBD2 (5 bases). Trimming left V 2 bases short and J 0 bases short, with 11 bases between. This CDR3 is built from 16 residues. CDR1 and CDR2 (germline): SGHRS, YFSETQ. CDR3 in amino acids: CASSFSGDANTGELFF. CDR3 bases: TGCGCCAGCAGCTTTTCCGGGGATGCGAACACCGGGGAGCTGTTTTTT.

The gene calls are TRBV6-1 and TRBJ1-5; no clear D. Germline CDR1 reads MNHNS; CDR2 reads SASEGT. Trimming took 1 base from V and 0 from J, leaving 7 bases between them. The CDR3 is 15 amino acids. CDR3 DNA sequence: TGTGCCAGCAGTGAAGTTGTGTATAGCAATCAGCCCCAGCATTTT. This codes for CASSEVVYSNQPQHF.

This clone was recorded only once. The chain uses TRBV6-2 or TRBV6-3 and TRBJ2-7; perhaps TRBD2 as D (7 bases). CDR1 and CDR2 (germline): MNHEY, SVGEGT. Between the trimmed V and J ends, which lost 4 bases and 2 bases, there was a span of 12 bases. The CDR3 sequence is 14 residues long. The CDR3 sequence: CASSWAGAAYEQYF. The CDR3 DNA reads TGTGCCAGCAGTTGGGCGGGGGCCGCCTACGAGCAGTACTTC.

V and J are TRBV11-2 and TRBJ2-1, with 10 bases that match TRBD2. The CDR3 contains 16 residues. With 3 bases clipped from V and 3 bases from J, the junction kept 5 bases outside the gene matches. Germline loops: CDR1 SGHAT, CDR2 FQNNGV. Written as DNA, the CDR3 is TGTGCCAGCAGCTTGAACCCTAGCGGGGGCTACAATGAGCAGTTCTTC. Amino acids: CASSLNPSGGYNEQFF.

The V gene is TRBV19, the J gene TRBJ1-1, with D unclear. Trimming cost V 8 bases and J 8 bases, with 15 bases left between them. Germline loops: CDR1 LNHDA, CDR2 SQIVND (reference sequence). The CDR3 consists of 12 residues. CDR3 amino acids: CASSMPGGEAFF. The CDR3, as DNA: TGTGCCAGTTCGATGCCGGGAGGGGAAGCTTTCTTT.

This sequence joins TRBV30 and TRBJ1-5, with unresolved D. The CDR3 is made up of 15 amino acids. With 1 base removed from V and 4 bases from J, the gap between germline ends came to 14 bases. Germline loops: CDR1 GTSNPN, CDR2 SVGIG (reference sequence). The CDR3 DNA sequence: TGTGCCTGGAGTGAGAGATCCCATGTTAATCAGCCCCAGCATTTT. It translates to CAWSERSHVNQPQHF.

This rearrangement joins TRBV5-1 to TRBJ1-1, with 8 bases that match TRBD1. The junction had 7 bases not matched to a gene; V was cut back by 2 bases and J by 4 bases. From germline, CDR1 is SGHRS and CDR2 YFSETQ. The CDR3 has 15 amino acids. In DNA, the CDR3 is TGCGCCAGCAGCTTAGACAGGGGAGGTGGCACTGAAGCTTTCTTT. This codes for CASSLDRGGGTEAFF.

The V gene is TRBV30, the J gene TRBJ1-1; the D is unclear. V was trimmed by 5 bases and J by 3 bases, leaving 7 bases between them. Germline values: CDR1 GTSNPN, CDR2 SVGIG (reference sequence). This CDR3 comprises 11 residues. Here the CDR3 DNA reads TGTGCCTGGGGGTTCGACACTGAAGCTTTCTTT. Its protein is CAWGFDTEAFF. Combining the CDR3 with reference TRBV30 and TRBJ1-1 gives the whole variable domain SQTIHQWPATLVQPVGSPLSLECTVEGTSNPNLYWYRQAAGRGLQLLFYSVGIGQISSEVPQNLSASRPQDRQFILSSKKLLLSDSGFYLCAWGFDTEAFFGQGTRLTVV.

The rearrangement links TRBV6-6 to TRBJ1-4; D may be TRBD1 (6 bases). The CDR3 extends over 14 amino acids. Germline loops: CDR1 MNHNY, CDR2 SVGAGI (reference sequence). The V and J ends lost 5 bases and 3 bases respectively, with 10 bases between them. In nucleotides, the CDR3 is TGTGCCAGCAGTCTCAGGGGAGCTAATGAAAAACTGTTTTTT. This sequence encodes CASSLRGANEKLFF.

The rearrangement joins TRBV19 to TRBJ2-3; tentatively, D is TRBD2 (5 bases). The germline V and J ends were trimmed by 5 bases and 8 bases, with 11 bases remaining between them. Germline V lookup: CDR1 LNHDA, CDR2 SQIVND (reference sequence). The CDR3 consists of 12 residues. The CDR3 sequence: CASSPPAATQYF. CDR3 coding DNA: TGTGCCAGTAGTCCTCCAGCGGCTACGCAGTATTTT. The whole variable domain, remainder taken from reference TRBV19 and TRBJ2-3, is DGGITQSPKYLFRKEGQNVTLSCEQNLNHDAMYWYRQDPGQGLRLIYYSQIVNDFQKGDIAEGYSVSREKKESFPLTVTSAQKNPTAFYLCASSPPAATQYFGPGTRLTVL.

The rearrangement uses TRBV5-1 and TRBJ2-3, with D uncertain. V lost 0 bases to trimming and J lost 0 bases, with 8 bases between them. Germline assignment: CDR1 SGHRS and CDR2 YFSETQ. This CDR3 has 15 amino acids. CDR3 region: CASSLGQTSTDTQYF. In DNA form, the CDR3 reads TGCGCCAGCAGCTTGGGGCAGACTAGCACAGATACGCAGTATTTT.

CDR3: CASSLIVPSGRAPPDTQYF. The CDR3 coding sequence is TGCGCCAGCAGCTTGATCGTTCCTAGCGGGAGGGCCCCGCCAGATACGCAGTATTTT. This chain uses TRBV5-1 with TRBJ2-3; TRBD2 aligns across 12 bases. Germline assignment: CDR1 SGHRS and CDR2 YFSETQ. V was clipped by 1 base and J by 4 bases; unmatched bases: 13. The CDR3 length is 19 residues.

This clone was recorded a few times. The chain uses TRBV4-2 and TRBJ2-2; D unresolved. Between the trimmed V and J ends, which lost 2 bases and 4 bases, there was a span of 11 bases. This CDR3 contains 15 residues. Per the germline V gene, CDR1 is LGHNA and CDR2 is YNFKEQ. The DNA for the CDR3 is TGTGCCAGCAGCCAACCGTCACCGGTCACCGGGGAGCTGTTTTTT. Protein product: CASSQPSPVTGELFF.

This chain uses TRBV4-1 with TRBJ2-5, with D perhaps matching TRBD2 (5 bases). CDR3 length: 17 residues. The ends were cut back, 2 bases at V and 7 bases at J, with 23 bases in the middle. From germline, CDR1 is MGHRA and CDR2 YSYEKL. In DNA, the CDR3 is TGCGCCAGCAGCCAATCGTTTCTTCGCGGGCCTGGTGGGACCCAGTACTTC. Residues: CASSQSFLRGPGGTQYF.

This clone was seen once. V usage is TRBV20-1 and J usage is TRBJ2-2; 8 bases align to TRBD1. In germline, CDR1 is DFQATT, CDR2 SNEGSKA (reference sequence). V trimming: 3 bases; J trimming: 5 bases; junction bases outside the gene matches: 8. CDR3 length equals 15 residues. Here the CDR3 reads CSASFGQGRTGELFF. The CDR3 nucleotides read TGCAGTGCTAGTTTTGGACAGGGAAGAACCGGGGAGCTGTTTTTT.

The chain joins TRBV6-5 to TRBJ1-2, with D possibly matching TRBD1 (6 bases). Between the trimmed V and J ends, which lost 6 bases and 8 bases, there was a span of 22 bases. Looked up from germline, CDR1 is MNHEY and CDR2 is SVGAGI. This CDR3 spans 15 amino acids. The DNA for the CDR3 is TGTGCCAGCAGCCTCCCTTGGTATGGGGGCTTCGGCTACACCTTC. Its protein is CASSLPWYGGFGYTF.

This clone was detected only once. This rearrangement joins TRBV7-9 to TRBJ1-4, with TRBD1 matching over 7 bases. Germline trimming cut 6 bases from V and 0 bases from J; bases unmatched to any gene: 10. In germline, CDR1 is SEHNR, CDR2 FQNEAQ (reference sequence). The CDR3 length is 17 residues. This CDR3 is CASSPQGPLATNEKLFF. The CDR3 DNA sequence: TGTGCCAGCAGTCCACAGGGGCCCCTTGCAACTAATGAAAAACTGTTTTTT.

The chain combines TRBV10-2 with TRBJ2-3; D remains unclear. CDR1 and CDR2 (germline): WSHSY, SAAADI. The CDR3 totals 16 residues. Trimming left V 0 bases short and J 7 bases short, with 17 bases between. The CDR3 here is CASSESGSYRTNTQYF. CDR3 DNA: TGCGCCAGCAGTGAGTCCGGGTCCTACCGCACGAATACGCAGTATTTT.

The genes are TRBV3-1 (or the pseudogene TRBV3-2) and TRBJ2-7, with TRBD2 matching 8 bases. After removal of 1 base from V and 4 bases from J, the junction contained 3 bases not matched to a gene. CDR1 and CDR2 (germline): LGHDT, YNNKEL (reference sequence). This CDR3 region has 14 residues. In DNA, the CDR3 is TGTGCCAGCAGCCAAGGGACTAGCAGGTACGAGCAGTACTTC. Its protein product is CASSQGTSRYEQYF.

This chain joins TRBV11-3 and TRBJ2-1; 12 nucleotides agree with TRBD2. Germline V lookup: CDR1 SGHNT, CDR2 YENEEA. V lost 0 bases to trimming and J lost 7 bases; unmatched junction nucleotides: 10. The CDR3 consists of 18 residues. The CDR3 is CASSLDEGTSGRTNEQFF. CDR3 coding DNA: TGTGCCAGCAGCTTAGATGAGGGTACTAGCGGGAGGACGAATGAGCAGTTCTTC.

This clone was recorded once. Other DNA sequences of this sample code for an identical CDR3. V is TRBV18 and J is TRBJ1-2, with D tentatively TRBD1 (6 bases). The ends were cut back, 6 bases at V and 3 bases at J, with 11 bases in the middle. This CDR3 comprises 13 residues. Germline V gene sequence: CDR1 KGHSH, CDR2 LQKENI. This CDR3 reads CASSIQGDYGYTF. DNA of the CDR3: TGTGCCAGCTCCATACAGGGTGACTATGGCTACACCTTC.

The table lists this clone with a few counts. The chain has TRBV15 and TRBJ1-1; possible D gene TRBD1, 6 bases. Germline V gene data show CDR1 as LNHNV and CDR2 as YYDKDF (reference sequence). The CDR3 contains 16 residues. Between the trimmed V and J ends, which lost 4 bases and 1 base, there was a span of 16 bases. CDR3 DNA: TGTGCCACCAGCATTGGACAGTACAGACCGAACACTGAAGCTTTCTTT. It is translated as CATSIGQYRPNTEAFF.

V usage is TRBV24-1 and J usage is TRBJ1-2; 11 bases are shared with TRBD1. There are 15 residues in the CDR3. Germline CDR1 is KGHDR and CDR2 is SFDVKD. Trimming cost V 4 bases and J 7 bases; bases outside gene matches: 7. CDR3 DNA: TGTGCCACCAGTGACTCCGGACAGGGGGCTGGTGGCTACACCTTC. As protein: CATSDSGQGAGGYTF.

The rearrangement uses TRBV9 and TRBJ2-7; 8 bases agree with TRBD1. The V gene's germline CDR1 is SGDLS and CDR2 YYNGEE. J was trimmed by 2 bases and V by 4 bases; bases with no gene match: 8. The CDR3 is 15 amino acids. CDR3 coding DNA: TGTGCCAGCAGCCCCTCCCCGACAGGGGCCTACGAGCAGTACTTC. Protein product: CASSPSPTGAYEQYF.

The chain has TRBV9 and TRBJ1-4, with 9 positions matching TRBD1. Losses at the gene ends were 4 bases for V and 3 bases for J; bases not matched to a gene: 10. Germline V CDR1 and CDR2: SGDLS, YYNGEE. The CDR3 is 17 amino acids. The CDR3 is CASSPQGAFVPNEKLFF. CDR3 DNA: TGTGCCAGCAGCCCACAGGGGGCGTTCGTTCCTAATGAAAAACTGTTTTTT.

The chain couples TRBV5-1 to TRBJ1-1; a weak D match, TRBD1 (5 bases). With 4 bases removed from V and 8 bases from J, the gap between germline ends came to 15 bases. Germline assignment: CDR1 SGHRS and CDR2 YFSETQ. The CDR3 consists of 13 residues. CDR3 loop: CASSPGGGAEAFF. The DNA for the CDR3 is TGCGCCAGCAGCCCCGGGGGGGGTGCAGAAGCTTTCTTT.

The V gene is TRBV29-1, the J gene TRBJ1-1, with 7 bases identical to TRBD1. CDR1 SQVTM and CDR2 ANQGSEA come from the germline V gene. This CDR3 has 13 residues. The V gene end was trimmed by 4 bases and the J gene end by 5 bases; junction bases not matched to a gene: 7. The CDR3: CSVVGQAETEAFF. The CDR3 region has the DNA TGCAGCGTTGTAGGACAGGCTGAAACTGAAGCTTTCTTT.

Turning to this clone: At one of its ends the junction is not consistent with the germline gene, which may arise from a read error. This chain links TRBV6-1 with TRBJ1-6; no reliable D call. Germline V lookup: CDR1 MNHNS, CDR2 SASEGT. The CDR3 length is 15 residues. As DNA, the CDR3 is TGTGCCAGCAGCGAAGCTGGAGGTTATAATTCACCCCTCCACTTT. As protein: CASSEAGGYNSPLHF.